The entry below gives a single T cell receptor beta chain sequence along with its context. Its antigen remains unidentified. No clone much larger than this one lies a single base away; base qualities are absent. The entry originates in a study of shared clonotypes between healthy human individuals (dated by TCRdb to about 2020). Study-wide context: The cohort comprised two women and a few men aged 18 to 49 years. To estimate repertoire size and how much clonotypes are shared between individuals, the study performed deep sequencing of blood TCR repertoires from a handful of healthy adults. Leukapheresis yielded between about 0.85 and 9.5 billion PBMCs per donor. For each donor, CD4 naive and CD4 memory were each given three plates, CD8 naive was given two plates, and CD8 memory was given one plate. To increase sequencing depth and limit assay-specific biases, TCR repertoire library preparation and sequencing were carried out by different laboratories using diverse techniques.

Counted from cysteine to phenylalanine, this CDR3 has 12 amino acids. Only CDR3 DNA is held: 36 bases, read in frame from base 1. The CDR1 and CDR2 encoded by the germline V gene (reference sequence) are MNHNY and SVGAGI. The V end loses 5 bases and the J end loses 7 bases, and a stretch of 11 bases separates them. The research as a whole found: Larger estimated clonotype richness was generally found for naive subsets than for memory subsets. The small number of donors limited the genetic and exposure-history diversity represented. Only blood was sampled, and tissue TCR repertoires likely differ from those in blood. Higher generation probabilities were observed for clonotypes shared by all four sorted-subset donors than for non-shared clonotypes. Sharing across a few donors was observed for about 4.8% of naive CD4, over 3% of naive CD8, about 2.3% of memory CD4, and less than 0.45% of memory CD8 clonotypes. Even with the large sequencing depth, rarefaction of the sorted-subset datasets indicated that sequencing was incomplete. Pairwise subsampling indicated that sequencing depth was expected to affect the degree of clonotype sharing among donors.

Using the deep immunoSEQ assay, TCR CDR3 regions were amplified from genomic DNA by multiplex PCR. Extracted genomic DNA from each cell subset was distributed evenly across all wells of several immunoSEQ 96-well plates, and each plate was treated as a replicate. Each replicate PCR for sorted subsets received around 200 ng genomic DNA, equal to about 30,000 T cell genomes. Purified libraries were measured with a Qubit 3.0 fluorometer, size-checked on a Bioanalyzer 2100, and measured again with the KAPA Library Quantification kit. A separate single-read 150-cycle Illumina NextSeq 550 flow cell was used to sequence each immunoSEQ 96-well plate. From the authors' description of their analysis: Because only junctional sequences without quality scores were contained in the immunoSEQ output, filtering matching that applied to full-length reads could not be performed. Sequences were annotated with PyIR, a Python wrapper for IgBLAST v1.9, using IMGT germline references to assign V/J genes and CDR3. Reads were filtered out if the reads had weak V/J assignments (E-value above 1e-6), no CDR3, stop codons, out-of-frame junctions, or ambiguous translated residues. V3J clonotypes were defined as sequences sharing an identical inferred V gene, J gene, and CDR3 amino acid sequence. Percentage overlap between repertoires was computed as shared unique clonotypes divided by the size of the smaller repertoire. Repertoire richness was assessed with RTK rarefaction, the Chao1 estimator, and Recon v2.1 estimates of unobserved clonotypes. For all TCRbeta clonotypes obtained by the gDNA method from a few donors, generation probabilities were computed with OLGA. TCRdb's version of the immuneACCESS table is confined to in-frame rearrangements and falls short of the full clone set. An unresolved V gene accounts for under half of the shortfall where checked; the remainder is of unknown origin. V and J calls and clone size are given by that table; D and trimming were obtained from the DNA. The sample data list 2 million to 3 million clones, and 90% to 95% of these were observed just once. The top ten hold around 0.15% of the sample.

The donors were healthy, HIV-negative adults with no recently reported acute infections or vaccinations. Every donor was a Caucasian adult residing in Nashville, Tennessee, USA. Magnetic negative selection was used to enrich CD4+ T cells, after which naive cells were positively selected on CD45RA and the negative fraction became the memory subset. After blood collection by leukapheresis, PBMCs were isolated using Ficoll-Histopaque density gradient centrifugation and then cryopreserved in the vapor phase of liquid nitrogen. Analytical flow cytometry was used to check the purity and quantity of every magnetically sorted T cell population. Genomic DNA was isolated from each sorted fraction and quantified by UV absorbance on a Nanodrop 2000c.

The receptor comes from a man between 18 and 29 years old in good health. Input material: naive CD4+ T cells sorted from blood. The sample's cell subset or site label is to be understood as: CD45RA+ positively selected. The chain is assembled from TRBV6-6 and TRBJ1-1, with the identity of the D gene unclear. The CDR3 region has the sequence CASSKGTYEAFF. The DNA reads as follows: TGTGCCAGCAGTAAGGGAACCTATGAAGCTTTCTTT.